What follows is one T cell receptor (beta chain) and its context. This CDR3 is built from 16 residues. The germline V gene has CDR1 SGHNT and CDR2 YENEEA. V gave up 5 bases and J gave up 0 bases, with 14 bases separating them. This sample stems from a study of T cell responses to AZD1222 COVID-19 vaccine. The assay was immunoSEQ multiplex PCR, and TCRdb's table has in-frame clones only and misses some. The sample carries 120,000 to 150,000 clones, about 90% recorded once. The chain carries TRBV11-3 and TRBJ2-1; D is ambiguous. Sample: peripheral blood, taken on day 0 of AZD1222 vaccination. The sequence was obtained from an adult in good health. The CDR3: CASSPGPSSSYNEQFF. Written as DNA, the CDR3 is TGTGCCAGCAGCCCTGGACCTTCTAGCTCCTACAATGAGCAGTTCTTC.